The following is a T cell receptor (beta chain) sequence with its context. Its antigen is not identified. V was trimmed by 0 bases and J by 6 bases, leaving 8 bases between them. Germline-derived CDR1 and CDR2 are SGDLS and YYNGEE. The CDR3 is 13 amino acids. This record belongs to a study of shared clonotypes between healthy human individuals. The study's findings and limits: Shared across a handful of donors were roughly 5% of the naive CD4 clonotypes. Larger estimated richness was generally seen in naive subsets than in memory subsets.

A CD45RA+ naive subset and a CD45RA-negative memory subset were split from CD4+ cells. The repertoire was sequenced with immunoSEQ multiplex PCR; TCRdb's copy has only in-frame clones and lacks some. The sample has around 2.3 million clones, approximately 96% seen once; the top ten hold over 0.1%. The source of this sequence is a man in his late teens or twenties in good health. V is TRBV9 and J is TRBJ2-3; D is undetermined. The sample comprised naive CD4+ T cells sorted from blood. The sample's subset: CD45RA+ positively selected. CDR3 region: CASSVVVMDTQYF. The CDR3 bases are TGTGCCAGCAGCGTAGTAGTCATGGATACGCAGTATTTT.